The entry below describes one T cell receptor beta chain. This specimen belongs to a study of blood T cell repertoires in COVID-19. Study-wide background: PBMCs, B-cell-depleted T cells, or T cells were the source of the cDNA or gDNA that made up the material.

Assay used: immunoSEQ multiplex PCR; TCRdb lists only in-frame clones, some missing. Here the sample spans about 210,000 clones, roughly 85% being singletons. Germline V gene data show CDR1 as GTSNPN and CDR2 as SVGIG (reference sequence). Trimming removed 4 bases at V and 1 base at J, with 10 bases between. The CDR3 covers 13 residues. Sample: peripheral blood. The sequence was collected from a woman aged 70-85 years with COVID-19, enrolled during active disease. The gene calls are TRBV30 and TRBJ1-1, with D perhaps TRBD1 (6 bases). The CDR3 region is CAWKDSENTEAFF. The DNA of the CDR3 is TGTGCCTGGAAGGACAGCGAGAACACTGAAGCTTTCTTT.